This TCR beta chain is from a study of blood T cell repertoires in COVID-19. The V and J ends lost 5 bases and 7 bases, in that order; junction bases with no gene match: 5. Looked up from germline, CDR1 is MDHEN and CDR2 is SYDVKM. The CDR3 runs to 13 residues. The assay was immunoSEQ multiplex PCR, and TCRdb's table has in-frame clones only and misses some. The sample carries hundreds of thousands of clones, approximately 90% recorded once. This sequence was found in a woman aged 18-29 years with acute COVID-19. The sequenced material came from PBMCs or T cells enriched from blood (not recorded which). This chain uses TRBV28 with TRBJ2-5; TRBD2 matches at 9 bases. The CDR3 here is CASSPSGKVTQYF. CDR3 bases: TGTGCCAGCAGTCCTAGCGGGAAAGTGACCCAGTACTTC.